These 32 T cell receptor beta chains originate from one sample sequenced in a study of blood T cell repertoires in COVID-19. Sequencing used immunoSEQ multiplex PCR; TCRdb keeps in-frame clones, though not all of them. Of some 150,000 clones listed, approximately 80% were seen once; the top ten hold around 4.8%. Material for sequencing was peripheral blood. These receptors were taken from a woman older than 75 with active or convalescent COVID-19.

The V call is TRBV28, the J call TRBJ2-5; 14 bases line up with TRBD2. CDR3 length: 17 amino acids. Germline lookup yields CDR1 MDHEN and CDR2 SYDVKM. Trimming took 3 bases from V and 5 from J; bases not matched to a gene: 8. Here the CDR3 DNA reads TGTGCCAGCAGTTTTGGGGGACTAGCGGGGGCCGGGGAGACCCAGTACTTC. Translation: CASSFGGLAGAGETQYF.

The chain joins TRBV7-9 to TRBJ2-2, with 9 nucleotides matching TRBD2. There are 16 residues in the CDR3. Per germline, CDR1 SEHNR and CDR2 FQNEAQ (reference sequence). V was clipped by 5 bases and J by 0 bases; unmatched bases: 4. CDR3 coding DNA: TGTGCCAGCAGCCCCGGGACTAGCACGAACACCGGGGAGCTGTTTTTT. This gives the protein CASSPGTSTNTGELFF.

This clone appeared a few times. The gene calls are TRBV5-1 and TRBJ2-2, with a tentative D call TRBD1 (6 bases). With 7 bases removed from V and 1 base from J, the gap between germline ends came to 17 bases. Germline loops: CDR1 SGHRS, CDR2 YFSETQ. The CDR3 spans 16 residues. CDR3 sequence reads: CASRPRGFMNTGELFF. The CDR3 nucleotides read TGCGCCAGCCGCCCCAGGGGATTCATGAACACCGGGGAGCTGTTTTTT.

As DNA, the CDR3 is TGTGCCAGCAGTGAAGAGTATCAGGGGAGTAATAGAGAGACCCAGTACTTC. It yields the protein CASSEEYQGSNRETQYF. This rearrangement joins TRBV6-1 to TRBJ2-5; D may be TRBD1 (6 bases). Trimming pared 1 base from V and 4 bases from J, leaving 19 bases between. The CDR3 length is 17 residues. The germline V gene encodes CDR1 MNHNS and CDR2 SASEGT.

The rearrangement uses TRBV7-8 and TRBJ2-3, with D possibly TRBD2 on 5 matching bases. The CDR3 is 15 residues long. CDR1 is SGHVS, CDR2 FQNEAQ, per germline. V was shortened by 3 bases and J by 5 bases, with 15 bases between the two germline ends. The DNA for the CDR3 is TGTGCCAGCAGCTTCCCGCAGAGCCGGGGAGATACGCAGTATTTT. Encoded protein: CASSFPQSRGDTQYF.

The V call is TRBV3-1 (or the pseudogene TRBV3-2), the J call TRBJ1-5; a weak D match, TRBD1 (5 bases). In germline, CDR1 is LGHDT, CDR2 YNNKEL (reference sequence). With 0 bases removed from V and 3 bases from J, the gap between germline ends came to 9 bases. This CDR3 is built from 15 residues. The CDR3 loop is CASSQDRGFNQPQHF. In nucleotides, the CDR3 is TGTGCCAGCAGCCAAGATAGGGGTTTCAATCAGCCCCAGCATTTT.

CDR3 region: CSASQQGSGANVLTF. As DNA, the CDR3 is TGCAGCGCAAGCCAACAGGGGAGTGGGGCCAACGTCCTGACTTTC. The rearrangement links TRBV29-1 to TRBJ2-6, with 7 bases aligning to TRBD1. There are 15 residues in the CDR3. The germline V gene encodes CDR1 SQVTM and CDR2 ANQGSEA. V lost 7 bases and J lost 3; bases outside the gene matches: 9. Full variable domain (missing parts from reference TRBV29-1 and TRBJ2-6): SAVISQKPSRDICQRGTSLTIQCQVDSQVTMMFWYRQQPGQSLTLIATANQGSEATYESGFVIDKFPISRPNLTFSTLTVSNMSPEDSSIYLCSASQQGSGANVLTFGAGSRLTVL.

The CDR3 sequence: CASSQDTLRGGGRFYNEQFF. The CDR3 nucleotides are TGTGCCAGCAGCCAAGATACCTTAAGGGGCGGCGGCAGGTTCTACAATGAGCAGTTCTTC. V is TRBV4-2 and J is TRBJ2-1, with D tentatively TRBD1 (5 bases). CDR1 is LGHNA and CDR2 is YNFKEQ in the germline V gene. This CDR3 is 20 amino acids long. V lost 0 bases, J lost 3 bases, and 24 bases lay in between.

This clone was counted a single time. The chain joins TRBV7-2 to TRBJ1-2; no firm D call. This CDR3 is built from 13 residues. From germline, CDR1 is SGHTA and CDR2 FQGNSA. The V and J ends lost 3 bases and 4 bases respectively, with 9 bases between them. The CDR3 nucleotides are TGTGCCAGCAGCTTCAGGTTGCGCTATGGCTACACCTTC. This codes for CASSFRLRYGYTF.

The chain employs TRBV28 and TRBJ1-1; weak D call: TRBD1 (5 bases). Germline assignment: CDR1 MDHEN and CDR2 SYDVKM. Deletions cut 6 bases from V and 3 bases from J, with 20 bases between. This CDR3 is 16 amino acids long. The CDR3 sequence: CASSRPLGGIDTEAFF. CDR3 coding DNA: TGTGCCAGCAGCCGACCTTTGGGGGGAATAGACACTGAAGCTTTCTTT.

J is TRBJ1-1 and V is TRBV27, with TRBD1 matching over 9 bases. The germline CDR1 and CDR2 sequences are MNHEY and SMNVEV (reference sequence). The CDR3 is 18 residues long. Germline trimming cut 5 bases from V and 4 bases from J; bases unmatched to any gene: 17. CDR3 nucleotide sequence: TGTGCCAGCAGTCATGACAGGGGGGGGGTGATAAGCAGCACTGAAGCTTTCTTT. Its protein is CASSHDRGGVISSTEAFF.

This chain links TRBV27 with TRBJ1-3, with unresolved D. The CDR3 length is 13 residues. The germline CDR1 and CDR2 sequences are MNHEY and SMNVEV (reference sequence). V was shortened by 8 bases and J by 1 base, with 9 bases between the two germline ends. DNA for the CDR3: TGTGCCAGCGCCCGGGGATCTGGAAACACCATATATTTT. It is translated as CASARGSGNTIYF.

The V gene is TRBV27, the J gene TRBJ1-3, with 7 bases aligning to TRBD1. Germline V CDR1 and CDR2: MNHEY, SMNVEV (reference sequence). CDR3 size: 14 residues. V dropped 6 bases and J dropped 5; count of bases not matched to a gene: 7. The CDR3 nucleotides are TGTGCCAGCAGCCCGCGGGACAGTAGAAACACCATATATTTT. It translates to CASSPRDSRNTIYF.

This chain links TRBV15 with TRBJ2-7; tentative D call: TRBD2 (6 bases). The length of the CDR3 is 16 residues. With 1 base removed from V and 2 bases from J, the gap between germline ends came to 15 bases. Germline V gene sequence: CDR1 LNHNV, CDR2 YYDKDF (reference sequence). The CDR3 loop is CATSRGITGGAYEQYF. The CDR3 DNA sequence: TGTGCCACCAGCAGAGGGATTACAGGAGGGGCCTACGAGCAGTACTTC.

The chain employs TRBV18 and TRBJ2-1; TRBD1 is a possible D gene (6 bases). The CDR3 contains 12 residues. The V gene's germline CDR1 is KGHSH and CDR2 LQKENI. Trimming removed 5 bases from V and 10 bases from J, with 12 bases in between. The CDR3, as DNA: TGTGCCAGCTCAACGACAGGCCGGGAGCAGTTCTTC. Translation gives CASSTTGREQFF.

The J gene is TRBJ2-5, the V gene TRBV21-1; the D call TRBD1 from the table was never checked on the DNA. TRBV21-1 is noted as a pseudogene. This CDR3 has 17 amino acids. The CDR3 sequence: CASSKEEPPTGQETQYF. As DNA, the CDR3 is TGTGCCAGCAGCAAAGAAGAGCCCCCGACAGGTCAAGAGACCCAGTACTTC.

CDR3 sequence (DNA): TGCGCCAGCACGACAGGGGGCTATGGCTACACCTTC. This translates into CASTTGGYGYTF. V usage is TRBV5-1 and J usage is TRBJ1-2, with 9 positions matching TRBD1. CDR3 length equals 12 residues. The J segment lost 4 bases and the V segment lost 6 bases, leaving 1 base of the junction unmatched. Germline V CDR1 and CDR2: SGHRS, YFSETQ.

This clone was seen more than once but under ten times. The V and J genes are TRBV7-2 and TRBJ2-2; D possibly corresponds to TRBD1 (5 bases). Trimming shortened V by 6 bases and J by 1 base, and 12 bases separated the two germline ends. The length of the CDR3 is 15 residues. Germline CDR1 reads SGHTA; CDR2 reads FQGNSA. The CDR3 region has the DNA TGTGCCAGCAGACGTGACAGCCGGAACACCGGGGAGCTGTTTTTT. Its protein product is CASRRDSRNTGELFF.

The V and J genes are TRBV12-3 or TRBV12-4 and TRBJ1-4, with D uncertain. V was clipped by 6 bases and J by 8 bases, with 13 bases between them. The CDR3 has 13 residues. The CDR3 DNA is TGTGCCAGCAGCCTCCCGACGGGGGAAAAACTGTTTTTT. Translating it yields CASSLPTGEKLFF.

The chain carries TRBV24-1 and TRBJ2-3; TRBD2 matches 7 bases. Trimming cost V 1 base and J 2 bases; bases outside gene matches: 5. This CDR3 has 16 residues. The germline gives CDR1 KGHDR, CDR2 SFDVKD. The CDR3 sequence is CATSDFGAGNTDTQYF. The CDR3, as DNA: TGTGCCACCAGTGATTTTGGAGCGGGAAACACAGATACGCAGTATTTT.

This sequence joins TRBV7-9 and TRBJ2-1, with D unresolved. CDR1 SEHNR and CDR2 FQNEAQ come from the germline V gene (reference sequence). CDR3 length: 12 amino acids. V lost 2 bases and J 3 bases, leaving 2 bases between the germline ends. The CDR3 region has the DNA TGTGCCAGCAGCTTATACTACAATGAGCAGTTCTTC. This gives the protein CASSLYYNEQFF.

The chain is built from TRBV28 and TRBJ1-5; a weak D match, TRBD1 (6 bases). The CDR3 runs to 17 residues. Germline V CDR1 and CDR2: MDHEN, SYDVKM. Trimming removed 0 bases at V and 6 bases at J, with 18 bases between. CDR3 region: CASSLWGQTGTSQPQHF. CDR3 nucleotide sequence: TGTGCCAGCAGTTTATGGGGCCAGACAGGTACAAGTCAGCCCCAGCATTTT.

The V call is TRBV28, the J call TRBJ1-2; D perhaps matches TRBD1 (6 bases). V was shortened by 6 bases and J by 4 bases, with 15 bases between the two germline ends. The CDR3 has 14 amino acids. Germline values: CDR1 MDHEN, CDR2 SYDVKM. The CDR3 spells CASRQLDSFYGYTF. The CDR3 region has the DNA TGTGCCAGCAGACAATTGGACAGTTTCTATGGCTACACCTTC.

The gene calls are TRBV6-2 or TRBV6-3 and TRBJ2-4; D is perhaps TRBD2 (5 bases). This CDR3 has 15 amino acids. Trimming left V 0 bases short and J 3 bases short, with 9 bases between. CDR1 and CDR2 from the germline V gene are MNHEY and SVGEGT. The CDR3 spells CASSYSSAGKNIQYF. The CDR3 coding sequence is TGTGCCAGCAGTTACTCATCGGCGGGCAAAAACATTCAGTACTTC.

This clone was observed a single time. The V gene is TRBV28, the J gene TRBJ1-2, with TRBD1 matching 8 bases. J gave up 7 bases and V 8 bases, and 12 bases lay outside the gene matches. The germline V gene encodes CDR1 MDHEN and CDR2 SYDVKM. CDR3 length equals 14 residues. The chain's CDR3 is CASSATGVSAGYTF. For the CDR3, the DNA is TGTGCCAGCTCGGCGACAGGGGTGTCGGCTGGCTACACCTTC.

This clone has only a few counts. The rearrangement links TRBV5-1 to TRBJ2-5; 7 nucleotides align to TRBD1. V was clipped by 3 bases and J by 4 bases; unmatched bases: 3. The CDR3 has 13 amino acids. Germline V gene lookup returns CDR1 SGHRS and CDR2 YFSETQ. The CDR3 spells CASSSTGPETQYF. The CDR3 bases are TGCGCCAGCAGCTCGACAGGGCCAGAGACCCAGTACTTC. Together with reference TRBV5-1 and TRBJ2-5, the CDR3 gives the full variable domain: KAGVTQTPRYLIKTRGQQVTLSCSPISGHRSVSWYQQTPGQGLQFLFEYFSETQRNKGNFPGRFSGRQFSNSRSEMNVSTLELGDSALYLCASSSTGPETQYFGPGTRLLVL.

CDR3 sequence (DNA): TGTGCCAGCAGTATAGCAGGGGGGAACACTGAAGCTTTCTTT. Its translation: CASSIAGGNTEAFF. This chain connects TRBV2 to TRBJ1-1; 7 positions agree with TRBD1. V shed 5 bases, J shed 1 base, and the junction held 4 bases outside the gene matches. Per germline, CDR1 SNHLY and CDR2 FYNNEI. The CDR3 is 14 amino acids.

This rearrangement joins TRBV2 to TRBJ1-3; 9 positions agree with TRBD1. This CDR3 has 14 residues. J was trimmed by 2 bases and V by 4 bases; bases with no gene match: 0. Germline V lookup: CDR1 SNHLY, CDR2 FYNNEI. For the CDR3, the DNA is TGTGCCAGCAGTGGACAGGGGGCTGGAAACACCATATATTTT. Amino acid sequence: CASSGQGAGNTIYF. Based on the CDR3 plus reference TRBV2 and TRBJ1-3, the full variable domain is EPEVTQTPSHQVTQMGQEVILRCVPISNHLYFYWYRQILGQKVEFLVSFYNNEISEKSEIFDDQFSVERPDGSNFTLKIRSTKLEDSAMYFCASSGQGAGNTIYFGEGSWLTVV.

V and J are TRBV3-1 (or the pseudogene TRBV3-2) and TRBJ1-2; D perhaps matches TRBD1 (5 bases). Germline V CDR1 and CDR2: LGHDT, YNNKEL (reference sequence). This CDR3 region has 15 residues. Trimming shortened V by 2 bases and J by 4 bases, and 14 bases separated the two germline ends. The CDR3 bases are TGTGCCAGCAGCCAATCGGGCAGGGTCGGCTATGGCTACACCTTC. Protein product: CASSQSGRVGYGYTF.

This clone has only a few counts. V gene TRBV14 combines with J gene TRBJ1-2; D is unclear. The ends were cut back, 4 bases at V and 4 bases at J, with 7 bases in the middle. The CDR3 is 12 amino acids. Germline V gene data show CDR1 as SGHDN and CDR2 as FVKESK. CDR3 sequence (DNA): TGTGCCAGCAGCCCGGCGGGCTATGGCTACACCTTC. As protein: CASSPAGYGYTF.

The J gene is TRBJ2-1, the V gene TRBV5-1; 9 nucleotides agree with TRBD2. Unmatched junction bases numbered 7, after V lost 0 bases and J lost 9 bases. The CDR3 is made up of 15 amino acids. Germline loops: CDR1 SGHRS, CDR2 YFSETQ. For the CDR3, the DNA is TGCGCCAGCAGCTTGGTTAGCGGGGGAGGAGGTGAGCAGTTCTTC. Its translation: CASSLVSGGGGEQFF. The full variable domain, its missing parts supplied by reference TRBV5-1 and TRBJ2-1, is KAGVTQTPRYLIKTRGQQVTLSCSPISGHRSVSWYQQTPGQGLQFLFEYFSETQRNKGNFPGRFSGRQFSNSRSEMNVSTLELGDSALYLCASSLVSGGGGEQFFGPGTRLTVL.

The V call is TRBV18, the J call TRBJ1-5; D possibly corresponds to TRBD1 (6 bases). The germline V gene has CDR1 KGHSH and CDR2 LQKENI. V was shortened by 6 bases and J by 1 base, with 10 bases between the two germline ends. This CDR3 is 14 amino acids long. Here the CDR3 reads CASSFGQSNQPQHF. DNA of the CDR3: TGTGCCAGCTCTTTTGGACAGAGCAATCAGCCCCAGCATTTT.